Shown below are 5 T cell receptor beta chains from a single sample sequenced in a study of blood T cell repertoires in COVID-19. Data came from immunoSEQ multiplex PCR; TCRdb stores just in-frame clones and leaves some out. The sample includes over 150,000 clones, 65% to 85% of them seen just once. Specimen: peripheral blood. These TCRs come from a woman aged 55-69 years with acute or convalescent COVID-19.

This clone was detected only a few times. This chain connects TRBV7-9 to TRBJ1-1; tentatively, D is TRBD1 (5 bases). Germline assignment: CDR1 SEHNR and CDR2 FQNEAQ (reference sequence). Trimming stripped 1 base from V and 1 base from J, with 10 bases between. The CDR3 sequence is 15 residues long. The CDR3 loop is CASSLEVRENTEAFF. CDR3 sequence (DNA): TGTGCCAGCAGCTTAGAGGTCAGGGAGAACACTGAAGCTTTCTTT.

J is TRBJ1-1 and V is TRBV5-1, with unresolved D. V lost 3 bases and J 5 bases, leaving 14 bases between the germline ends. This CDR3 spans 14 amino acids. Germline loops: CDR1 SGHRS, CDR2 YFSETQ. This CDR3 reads CASSSGGHETEAFF. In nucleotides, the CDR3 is TGCGCCAGCAGCTCTGGTGGTCATGAGACTGAAGCTTTCTTT.

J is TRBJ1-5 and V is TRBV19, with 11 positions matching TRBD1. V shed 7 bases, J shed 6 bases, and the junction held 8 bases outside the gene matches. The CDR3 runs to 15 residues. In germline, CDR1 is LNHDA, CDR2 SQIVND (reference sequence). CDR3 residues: CASKERTGGGQPQHF. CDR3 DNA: TGTGCCAGTAAAGAAAGGACAGGGGGCGGTCAGCCCCAGCATTTT.

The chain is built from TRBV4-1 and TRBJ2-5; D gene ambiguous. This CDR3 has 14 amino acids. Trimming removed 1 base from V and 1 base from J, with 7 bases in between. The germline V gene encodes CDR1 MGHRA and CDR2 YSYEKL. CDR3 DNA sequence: TGCGCCAGCAGCCAAGTCCAAGCCCAAGAGACCCAGTACTTC. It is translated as CASSQVQAQETQYF.

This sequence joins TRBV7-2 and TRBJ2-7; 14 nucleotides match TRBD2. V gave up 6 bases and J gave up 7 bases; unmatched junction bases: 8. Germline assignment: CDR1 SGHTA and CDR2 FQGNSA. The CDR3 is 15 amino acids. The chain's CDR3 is CASSAAGLAGEEQYF. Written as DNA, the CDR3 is TGTGCCAGCAGTGCTGCGGGACTAGCGGGGGAGGAGCAGTACTTC.